This T cell receptor beta chain was captured in a study of post-analysis software for immune sequencing data. Whole-study results and caveats: Batch-matched samples strongly co-clustered by F measure. Significantly lower normalized Chao1 diversity was seen in multiple sclerosis patients than in controls. The study found TRBV5-6, TRBV5-1 and TRBV20-1 among five TRBV segments more frequent in patients than controls.

TCR beta libraries were prepared from cDNA with unique molecular identifiers. TCRdb reprocessed the PCR reads via MiXCR and lists one record per CDR3 protein. There are approximately 150,000 distinct CDR3 sequences in the sample; about 29% occur only once, and about 1.6% lies in the top ten. As regards this clonotype: Its matching antigen is unknown.

The CDR3 length is 15 residues. Looked up from germline, CDR1 is MNHEY and CDR2 is SMNVEV (reference sequence). V lost 5 bases and J 4 bases, leaving 17 bases between the germline ends. This chain links TRBV27 with TRBJ1-2, with unresolved D. This receptor was obtained from a girl between 10 and 17 years old with multiple sclerosis. The sequencing sample was made of blood. The CDR3, as DNA: TGTGCCAGCAGTGTAAGAGACACTTTCCTCTATGGCTACACCTTC. Encoded protein: CASSVRDTFLYGYTF.